These T cell receptor beta chains were read from a single sample in a study of T cell repertoires in cytomegalovirus infection. TCRdb independently ran MiXCR on the reads; one entry per CDR3 protein. The table has just over 450,000 distinct CDR3 sequences, about 42% seen once. These receptors have no identified antigens. Sequencing used cultured PBMCs, obtained from culture after CMV antigen stimulation. These TCRs come from a human donor in good health (CMV status not recorded). Some clones in this sample may be carry-over from other donors' samples. The CDR3 runs from the conserved cysteine through the conserved F or W. Fields, in order: CDR3 protein, CDR3 DNA, V gene, D gene, J gene, clone size. The D gene is left open where the match is weak. Clone size, where shown, is once, few, many, or a class for clones that have expanded.

cdr3_aa: CASSPTIMNTEAFF
cdr3_nt: TGTGCCAGCAGCCCAACGATCATGAACACTGAAGCTTTCTTT
v_call: TRBV27
d_call: -
j_call: TRBJ1-1
clone_size: -

cdr3_aa: CASSEAGDYGYTF
cdr3_nt: TGTGCCAGCAGTGAAGCGGGGGACTATGGCTACACCTTC
v_call: TRBV25-1
d_call: -
j_call: TRBJ1-2
clone_size: few

cdr3_aa: CAISPGTFNEQFF
cdr3_nt: TGTGCCATCTCCCCGGGGACTTTCAATGAGCAGTTCTTC
v_call: TRBV7-2
d_call: -
j_call: TRBJ2-1
clone_size: few

cdr3_aa: CASSRKAGRAGELFF
cdr3_nt: TGTGCCAGCAGCCGCAAAGCCGGGCGGGCCGGGGAGCTGTTTTTT
v_call: TRBV7-9
d_call: -
j_call: TRBJ2-2
clone_size: -

cdr3_aa: CASSYRHSEQYF
cdr3_nt: TGTGCCAGCAGTTACCGTCACTCCGAGCAGTACTTC
v_call: TRBV6-6
d_call: -
j_call: TRBJ2-7
clone_size: -

cdr3_aa: CASSLRLAGEGTDTQYF
cdr3_nt: TGTGCCAGCAGCTTAAGACTAGCGGGGGAGGGTACAGATACGCAGTATTTT
v_call: TRBV7-2
d_call: TRBD2
j_call: TRBJ2-3
clone_size: few

cdr3_aa: CASSQDRGDEKLFF
cdr3_nt: TGCGCCAGCAGCCAGGACCGGGGGGACGAAAAACTGTTTTTT
v_call: TRBV5-1
d_call: -
j_call: TRBJ1-4
clone_size: -

cdr3_aa: CAISRTAQSSNQPQHF
cdr3_nt: TGTGCCATCAGTCGGACAGCTCAATCGAGCAATCAGCCCCAGCATTTT
v_call: TRBV10-3
d_call: -
j_call: TRBJ1-5
clone_size: -

cdr3_aa: CASSGIRVSGNTIYF
cdr3_nt: TGTGCCAGCAGTGGAATAAGGGTTTCTGGAAACACCATATATTTT
v_call: TRBV6-8
d_call: -
j_call: TRBJ1-3
clone_size: -

cdr3_aa: CAKHYWRWGSGNYEQYF
cdr3_nt: TGTGCCAAGCACTATTGGAGGTGGGGTAGCGGAAACTACGAGCAGTACTTC
v_call: TRBV6-7
d_call: -
j_call: TRBJ2-7
clone_size: -

cdr3_aa: CASSLLGVAATSYNEQFF
cdr3_nt: TGTGCCAGCAGCCTCTTGGGGGTAGCGGCCACCTCCTACAATGAGCAGTTCTTC
v_call: TRBV7-8
d_call: -
j_call: TRBJ2-1
clone_size: -

cdr3_aa: CSASPGAQGGELFF
cdr3_nt: TGCAGTGCTAGTCCCGGGGCGCAGGGCGGGGAGCTGTTTTTT
v_call: TRBV20-1
d_call: -
j_call: TRBJ2-2
clone_size: -

cdr3_aa: CASSQVGAYEQYF
cdr3_nt: TGCGCCAGCAGCCAAGTCGGTGCCTACGAGCAGTACTTC
v_call: TRBV4-1
d_call: -
j_call: TRBJ2-7
clone_size: -

cdr3_aa: CASSQQGNYNEQFF
cdr3_nt: TGCGCCAGCAGCCAACAGGGAAACTACAATGAGCAGTTCTTC
v_call: TRBV4-1
d_call: -
j_call: TRBJ2-1
clone_size: -

cdr3_aa: CASSWTGRETEAFF
cdr3_nt: TGTGCCAGCAGTTGGACAGGGCGTGAGACTGAAGCTTTCTTT
v_call: TRBV5-4
d_call: TRBD1
j_call: TRBJ1-1
clone_size: few

cdr3_aa: CASSGGLETQYF
cdr3_nt: TGTGCCAGCAGTGGGGGGTTAGAGACCCAGTACTTC
v_call: TRBV2
d_call: -
j_call: TRBJ2-5
clone_size: -

cdr3_aa: CASSLGGGGYNYGYTF
cdr3_nt: TGTGCCAGCAGTTTGGGGGGTGGGGGCTACAACTATGGCTACACCTTC
v_call: TRBV12-3/TRBV12-4
d_call: -
j_call: TRBJ1-2
clone_size: -

cdr3_aa: CASSLWGGGSPQHF
cdr3_nt: TGTGCCAGCAGCTTATGGGGAGGGGGTTCGCCCCAGCATTTT
v_call: TRBV7-2
d_call: -
j_call: TRBJ1-5
clone_size: many

cdr3_aa: CASSSLGFYEQYF
cdr3_nt: TGTGCCAGCAGTTCATTAGGATTTTACGAGCAGTACTTC
v_call: TRBV6-2/TRBV6-3
d_call: -
j_call: TRBJ2-7
clone_size: -

cdr3_aa: CASSLTGPTEAFF
cdr3_nt: TGTGCCAGCAGCTTAACAGGGCCCACTGAAGCTTTCTTT
v_call: TRBV7-6
d_call: -
j_call: TRBJ1-1
clone_size: -

cdr3_aa: CASSLASVPNTEAFF
cdr3_nt: TGTGCCAGCAGCTTAGCGTCGGTACCGAACACTGAAGCTTTCTTT
v_call: TRBV7-2
d_call: -
j_call: TRBJ1-1
clone_size: few

cdr3_aa: CATGQGADTQYF
cdr3_nt: TGTGCCACAGGACAGGGCGCAGATACGCAGTATTTT
v_call: TRBV11-2
d_call: TRBD1
j_call: TRBJ2-3
clone_size: few

cdr3_aa: CSASRGAGVEAFF
cdr3_nt: TGCAGTGCTAGCCGGGGGGCTGGGGTTGAAGCTTTCTTT
v_call: TRBV20-1
d_call: -
j_call: TRBJ1-1
clone_size: -

cdr3_aa: CASSFLGEKLFF
cdr3_nt: TGTGCCAGCAGTTTTCTGGGAGAAAAACTGTTTTTT
v_call: TRBV27
d_call: -
j_call: TRBJ1-4
clone_size: -

cdr3_aa: CASSSLDRAYNEQFF
cdr3_nt: TGTGCCAGCAGTTCCTTGGACAGAGCCTACAATGAGCAGTTCTTC
v_call: TRBV6-1
d_call: -
j_call: TRBJ2-1
clone_size: -

cdr3_aa: CASSLVGGALGEQYF
cdr3_nt: TGTGCCAGCAGCTTAGTTGGGGGAGCTTTGGGCGAGCAGTACTTC
v_call: TRBV7-2
d_call: -
j_call: TRBJ2-7
clone_size: few

cdr3_aa: CASSPDRISGNTIYF
cdr3_nt: TGTGCCAGCAGCCCGGACAGAATCTCTGGAAACACCATATATTTT
v_call: TRBV7-2
d_call: -
j_call: TRBJ1-3
clone_size: -

cdr3_aa: CASSLGLWGETQYF
cdr3_nt: TGTGCCAGCAGCTTAGGTTTGTGGGGAGAGACCCAGTACTTC
v_call: TRBV7-2
d_call: -
j_call: TRBJ2-5
clone_size: few

cdr3_aa: CASSQVFGIGETQYF
cdr3_nt: TGTGCCAGCAGCCAGGTCTTCGGGATCGGAGAGACCCAGTACTTC
v_call: TRBV7-2
d_call: -
j_call: TRBJ2-5
clone_size: few